The 5 T cell receptor beta chains presented below share a single source sample, sequenced in a study of T cell responses to AZD1222 COVID-19 vaccine. The repertoire was sequenced with immunoSEQ multiplex PCR; TCRdb's copy has only in-frame clones and lacks some. The sample includes fewer than 85,000 clones, around nine tenths of them seen just once. The sample consisted of peripheral blood, taken 28 days after the second AZD1222 dose. These receptors were obtained from an adult who received the AZD1222 COVID-19 vaccine.

This chain joins TRBV2 and TRBJ2-5, with 7 bases lining up with TRBD1. CDR1 and CDR2 (germline): SNHLY, FYNNEI. CDR3 length: 17 amino acids. The ends lost 5 bases at V and 4 bases at J; junction bases unmatched: 16. The CDR3 reads CASSRTGDPTRGETQYF. In DNA, the CDR3 is TGTGCCAGCAGTAGGACAGGCGACCCCACCCGGGGAGAGACCCAGTACTTC.

This clone has a handful of counts. The rearrangement joins TRBV13 to TRBJ2-1; TRBD2 agrees at 11 bases. Germline V lookup: CDR1 PRHDT, CDR2 FYEKMQ (reference sequence). The ends lost 5 bases at V and 5 bases at J; junction bases unmatched: 11. CDR3 length: 17 amino acids. The CDR3 sequence is CASSNSPLAGGHNEQFF. The CDR3 bases are TGTGCCAGCAGCAATAGTCCTTTAGCGGGGGGGCACAATGAGCAGTTCTTC. The full variable domain, rest sourced from reference TRBV13 and TRBJ2-1, is AAGVIQSPRHLIKEKRETATLKCYPIPRHDTVYWYQQGPGQDPQFLISFYEKMQSDKGSIPDRFSAQQFSDYHSELNMSSLELGDSALYFCASSNSPLAGGHNEQFFGPGTRLTVL.

V is TRBV4-2 and J is TRBJ1-4; 8 nucleotides line up with TRBD1. The ends lost 3 bases at V and 0 bases at J; junction bases unmatched: 12. This CDR3 region has 19 residues. Germline-derived CDR1 and CDR2 are LGHNA and YNFKEQ. The DNA for the CDR3 is TGTGCCAGCAGCCAGGCCGGGACAGGTGCCTTTGCAACTAATGAAAAACTGTTTTTT. This gives the protein CASSQAGTGAFATNEKLFF.

The chain has TRBV19 and TRBJ1-3; D unresolved. V was shortened by 9 bases and J by 0 bases, with 9 bases between the two germline ends. The length of the CDR3 is 13 residues. The germline V gene has CDR1 LNHDA and CDR2 SQIVND (reference sequence). CDR3 DNA sequence: TGTGCCAGCCAAGACAACTCTGGAAACACCATATATTTT. Its translation is CASQDNSGNTIYF. Together with reference TRBV19 and TRBJ1-3, the CDR3 gives the full variable domain: DGGITQSPKYLFRKEGQNVTLSCEQNLNHDAMYWYRQDPGQGLRLIYYSQIVNDFQKGDIAEGYSVSREKKESFPLTVTSAQKNPTAFYLCASQDNSGNTIYFGEGSWLTVV.

This clone was seen repeatedly, ten times or more. This chain connects TRBV27 to TRBJ1-1; 7 nucleotides match TRBD1. Germline V CDR1 and CDR2: MNHEY, SMNVEV (reference sequence). Trimming took 5 bases from V and 7 from J; bases not matched to a gene: 4. This CDR3 is 12 amino acids long. CDR3 loop: CASSGQGGEAFF. CDR3 nucleotide sequence: TGTGCCAGCAGTGGTCAGGGGGGTGAAGCTTTCTTT.